Shown below are 25 T cell receptor beta chains from a single sample sequenced in a study of cytomegalovirus exposure and HLA in healthy donors. TCRdb's copy holds only in-frame clones and misses some; the assay was immunoSEQ multiplex PCR. The data hold about 360,000 clones, with 86% observed a single time. Sequenced input: PBMCs. The receptor source for this set is a young woman in good health and CMV-seronegative.

The chain links TRBV4-1 to TRBJ2-7; TRBD1 is a possible D gene (6 bases). Germline-derived CDR1 and CDR2 are MGHRA and YSYEKL. Trimming stripped 5 bases from V and 0 bases from J, with 11 bases between. This CDR3 is built from 14 residues. CDR3 DNA sequence: TGCGCCAGCAGCGCCAGACAGGCCTCCTACGAGCAGTACTTC. This gives the protein CASSARQASYEQYF.

This chain uses TRBV27 with TRBJ1-4, with 8 bases fitting TRBD1. Germline V gene sequence: CDR1 MNHEY, CDR2 SMNVEV (reference sequence). The CDR3 sequence is 15 residues long. V lost 5 bases, J lost 8 bases, and 10 bases stayed unmatched. The CDR3 DNA is TGTGCCAGCAGTACCAGGACAGGGCCGGGGGAAAAACTGTTTTTT. Translated: CASSTRTGPGEKLFF.

This clone was counted only a few times. The chain joins TRBV19 to TRBJ2-7, with D perhaps matching TRBD2 (5 bases). Between the trimmed V and J ends, which lost 0 bases and 5 bases, there was a span of 8 bases. The CDR3 has 13 amino acids. The germline gives CDR1 LNHDA, CDR2 SQIVND (reference sequence). CDR3 DNA sequence: TGTGCCAGTAGTATAGAATTCGGGAACGAGCAGTACTTC. Its protein product is CASSIEFGNEQYF.

The chain is built from TRBV16 and TRBJ1-1, with a possible D match to TRBD1 (6 bases). The CDR3 consists of 15 residues. Germline V gene lookup returns CDR1 KGHSY and CDR2 FQNENV. With 5 bases removed from V and 0 bases from J, the gap between germline ends came to 13 bases. The DNA of the CDR3 is TGTGCCAGCAGCTTTTTACAGGGTCTGAACACTGAAGCTTTCTTT. Amino acids: CASSFLQGLNTEAFF.

This chain uses TRBV2 with TRBJ2-7, with a possible D match to TRBD1 (5 bases). The V and J ends lost 4 bases and 1 base respectively, with 14 bases between them. From germline, CDR1 is SNHLY and CDR2 FYNNEI. The length of the CDR3 is 15 residues. CDR3 bases: TGTGCCAGCAGTGTTGGTCAGGGCAATTCCTACGAGCAGTACTTC. The encoded protein is CASSVGQGNSYEQYF.

This chain links TRBV28 with TRBJ2-7; no definite D call. Germline V lookup: CDR1 MDHEN, CDR2 SYDVKM. V lost 8 bases to trimming and J lost 0 bases, with 8 bases between them. The CDR3 has 12 amino acids. The CDR3 sequence: CASEASSYEQYF. CDR3 DNA sequence: TGTGCCAGCGAAGCAAGCTCCTACGAGCAGTACTTC. Complete variable domain (other parts from reference TRBV28 and TRBJ2-7): DVKVTQSSRYLVKRTGEKVFLECVQDMDHENMFWYRQDPGLGLRLIYFSYDVKMKEKGDIPEGYSVSREKKERFSLILESASTNQTSMYLCASEASSYEQYFGPGTRLTVT.

The genes are TRBV27 and TRBJ2-3, with TRBD2 identical over 12 bases. Germline V gene lookup returns CDR1 MNHEY and CDR2 SMNVEV (reference sequence). The CDR3 has 17 amino acids. V shed 8 bases, J shed 4 bases, and the junction held 13 bases outside the gene matches. In DNA, the CDR3 is TGTGCCAGCCAGAACCGCCTAGCGGGAGGGGCCGCAGATACGCAGTATTTT. Amino acid sequence: CASQNRLAGGAADTQYF.

This clone was detected a few times. The CDR3 sequence: CASSLGTKNEQFF. CDR3 sequence (DNA): TGTGCCAGCAGCTTAGGTACAAAGAATGAGCAGTTCTTC. The J gene is TRBJ2-1, the V gene TRBV7-9, with D unresolved. CDR3 size: 13 residues. The germline V gene has CDR1 SEHNR and CDR2 FQNEAQ (reference sequence). The V end was cut by 1 base, the J end by 7 bases, with 8 bases between. Drawing the rest from reference TRBV7-9 and TRBJ2-1, the complete variable domain is DTGVSQNPRHKITKRGQNVTFRCDPISEHNRLYWYRQTLGQGPEFLTYFQNEAQLEKSRLLSDRFSAERPKGSFSTLEIQRTEQGDSAMYLCASSLGTKNEQFFGPGTRLTVL.

The chain carries TRBV2 and TRBJ1-1; TRBD1 aligns across 7 bases. Germline loops: CDR1 SNHLY, CDR2 FYNNEI. This CDR3 region has 17 residues. V gave up 2 bases and J gave up 0 bases; unmatched junction bases: 9. CDR3 amino acids: CASSERRQGLMNTEAFF. The CDR3 DNA reads as TGTGCCAGCAGTGAAAGGAGACAGGGTCTCATGAACACTGAAGCTTTCTTT.

The chain employs TRBV11-2 and TRBJ2-7; D unresolved. From germline, CDR1 is SGHAT and CDR2 FQNNGV. The CDR3 runs 14 residues. Trimming pared 1 base from V and 2 bases from J, leaving 9 bases between. This CDR3 is CASSLGGGAYEQYF. The CDR3 coding sequence is TGTGCCAGCAGCTTAGGTGGCGGAGCCTACGAGCAGTACTTC.

This clone occurred a few times. The gene calls are TRBV4-1 and TRBJ1-1, with D perhaps TRBD1 (6 bases). Trimming removed 2 bases from V and 8 bases from J, with 12 bases in between. CDR3 size: 13 residues. Germline CDR1 MGHRA, CDR2 YSYEKL. CDR3 coding DNA: TGCGCCAGCAGCCAACCTAGACAGGCGGAAGCTTTCTTT. It translates to CASSQPRQAEAFF.

This clone was detected once. This chain links TRBV2 with TRBJ1-4; 10 bases align to TRBD1. Germline V gene sequence: CDR1 SNHLY, CDR2 FYNNEI. The ends lost 6 bases at V and 4 bases at J; junction bases unmatched: 14. The CDR3 contains 18 residues. CDR3 amino acids: CASSVDRGRGRDNEKLFF. DNA for the CDR3: TGTGCCAGCAGCGTTGACAGGGGGCGCGGGAGGGATAATGAAAAACTGTTTTTT.

The J gene is TRBJ2-7, the V gene TRBV19; TRBD2 matches at 7 bases. CDR3 length equals 15 residues. Germline assignment: CDR1 LNHDA and CDR2 SQIVND (reference sequence). Trimming removed 6 bases from V and 5 bases from J; junction bases left unmatched: 13. The CDR3, as DNA: TGTGCCAGTAGCGATCGGGGGAGGGGCATGAACGAGCAGTACTTC. Protein sequence: CASSDRGRGMNEQYF.

The rearrangement uses TRBV7-8 and TRBJ1-1; TRBD1 matches at 10 bases. The CDR3 covers 14 residues. CDR1 is SGHVS, CDR2 FQNEAQ, per germline. The J segment lost 4 bases and the V segment lost 5 bases, leaving 4 bases of the junction unmatched. CDR3 DNA sequence: TGTGCCAGCAGCGCGGGACAGGGGCGCACTGAAGCTTTCTTT. Translated, it gives CASSAGQGRTEAFF.

The V and J genes are TRBV2 and TRBJ2-3; TRBD2 matches 11 bases. Germline CDR1 is SNHLY and CDR2 is FYNNEI. This CDR3 has 21 amino acids. With 6 bases clipped from V and 2 bases from J, the junction kept 22 bases outside the gene matches. CDR3 loop: CASSRPLAGGPRFVPTDTQYF. CDR3 sequence (DNA): TGTGCCAGCAGCCGACCTTTAGCGGGGGGGCCGAGGTTTGTTCCCACAGATACGCAGTATTTT.

The chain has TRBV4-1 and TRBJ2-3; possibly TRBD2 for D (6 bases). The V gene's germline CDR1 is MGHRA and CDR2 YSYEKL. V was clipped by 3 bases and J by 4 bases, with 14 bases between them. This CDR3 spans 15 amino acids. CDR3 residues: CASSQKTSTSDTQYF. CDR3 nucleotide sequence: TGCGCCAGCAGCCAGAAGACTAGTACGTCAGATACGCAGTATTTT.

The table lists this clone with a few counts. This rearrangement joins TRBV18 to TRBJ1-1; TRBD1 matches 7 bases. The germline V gene has CDR1 KGHSH and CDR2 LQKENI. CDR3 length equals 14 residues. J lost 1 base, V lost 1 base, and 0 bases had no gene match. CDR3 nucleotides: TGTGCCAGCTCACCACACAGGGGGAACACTGAAGCTTTCTTT. Translating gives CASSPHRGNTEAFF.

The J gene is TRBJ1-5, the V gene TRBV2, with a tentative D call TRBD1 (5 bases). In germline, CDR1 is SNHLY, CDR2 FYNNEI. V was pared by 2 bases and J by 4 bases, with 15 bases between. This CDR3 contains 16 residues. In DNA form, the CDR3 reads TGTGCCAGCAGTGAAAATAGAAGGGGCCGAAATCAGCCCCAGCATTTT. Translation: CASSENRRGRNQPQHF. The variable domain in full, completed from reference TRBV2 and TRBJ1-5, reads EPEVTQTPSHQVTQMGQEVILRCVPISNHLYFYWYRQILGQKVEFLVSFYNNEISEKSEIFDDQFSVERPDGSNFTLKIRSTKLEDSAMYFCASSENRRGRNQPQHFGDGTRLSIL.

The rearrangement uses TRBV11-3 and TRBJ2-3, with D maybe TRBD1 (6 bases). The length of the CDR3 is 16 residues. Trimming pared 2 bases from V and 4 bases from J, leaving 16 bases between. CDR1 and CDR2 from the germline V gene are SGHNT and YENEEA. The CDR3 DNA sequence: TGTGCCAGCAGCTTAAAGGCAGGGGCAGGGGCAGATACGCAGTATTTT. It is translated as CASSLKAGAGADTQYF.

This rearrangement joins TRBV28 to TRBJ1-5, with D possibly being TRBD1 (5 bases). Germline V gene sequence: CDR1 MDHEN, CDR2 SYDVKM. Trimming removed 6 bases from V and 4 bases from J, with 10 bases in between. This CDR3 is built from 13 residues. DNA of the CDR3: TGTGCCAGCAGCCCAGGGCAGAATCAGCCCCAGCATTTT. Its translation: CASSPGQNQPQHF. Complete variable domain (other parts from reference TRBV28 and TRBJ1-5): DVKVTQSSRYLVKRTGEKVFLECVQDMDHENMFWYRQDPGLGLRLIYFSYDVKMKEKGDIPEGYSVSREKKERFSLILESASTNQTSMYLCASSPGQNQPQHFGDGTRLSIL.

V and J are TRBV27 and TRBJ2-3; 8 bases align to TRBD2. The CDR3 extends over 12 amino acids. CDR1 is MNHEY, CDR2 SMNVEV, per germline (reference sequence). J lost 5 bases, V lost 11 bases, and 6 bases had no gene match. DNA of the CDR3: TGTGCCGCAAGGCGGGGGGAAGATACGCAGTATTTT. Translated: CAARRGEDTQYF.

This clone came up a few times. The chain joins TRBV7-8 to TRBJ2-2; 9 bases match TRBD2. This CDR3 contains 20 residues. Losses at the gene ends were 4 bases for V and 0 bases for J; bases not matched to a gene: 15. CDR1 and CDR2 from the germline V gene are SGHVS and FQNEAQ. CDR3 nucleotide sequence: TGTGCCAGCAGCTGGCTTGGGGGTGGGCTAGCGGGGACGAACACCGGGGAGCTGTTTTTT. This codes for CASSWLGGGLAGTNTGELFF.

V gene TRBV28 combines with J gene TRBJ2-7, with 8 bases aligning to TRBD1. Germline-derived CDR1 and CDR2 are MDHEN and SYDVKM. The J segment lost 4 bases and the V segment lost 10 bases, leaving 6 bases of the junction unmatched. The length of the CDR3 is 12 residues. The CDR3 region is CATDRGRYEQYF. The CDR3 bases are TGTGCCACCGACAGGGGACGTTACGAGCAGTACTTC.

The chain links TRBV5-1 to TRBJ2-3; a weak D match, TRBD1 (5 bases). The CDR3 runs to 18 residues. Trimming left V 0 bases short and J 2 bases short, with 19 bases between. Looked up from germline, CDR1 is SGHRS and CDR2 is YFSETQ. CDR3 loop: CASSLGLSAGRNTDTQYF. CDR3 nucleotides: TGCGCCAGCAGCTTGGGTCTTTCCGCAGGGCGTAACACAGATACGCAGTATTTT.

The chain links TRBV6-6 to TRBJ1-2; TRBD1 agrees at 8 bases. J was trimmed by 8 bases and V by 8 bases; bases with no gene match: 16. Germline V gene sequence: CDR1 MNHNY, CDR2 SVGAGI (reference sequence). The CDR3 sequence is 15 residues long. The CDR3 sequence: CASGRGTGKGKGYTF. The CDR3 DNA is TGTGCCAGCGGCCGTGGGACAGGCAAAGGAAAAGGCTACACCTTC.